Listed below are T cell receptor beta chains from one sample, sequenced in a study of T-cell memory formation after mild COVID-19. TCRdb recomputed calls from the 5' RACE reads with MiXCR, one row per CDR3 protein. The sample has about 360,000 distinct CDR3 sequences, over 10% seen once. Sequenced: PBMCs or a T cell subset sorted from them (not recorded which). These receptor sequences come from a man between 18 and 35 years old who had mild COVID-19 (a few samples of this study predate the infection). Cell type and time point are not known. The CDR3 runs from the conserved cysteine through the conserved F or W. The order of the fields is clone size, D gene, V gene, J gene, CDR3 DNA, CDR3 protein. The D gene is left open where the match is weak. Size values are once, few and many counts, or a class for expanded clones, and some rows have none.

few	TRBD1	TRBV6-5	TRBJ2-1	TGTGCCAGCAGTTACTCGGGACAGGGGGCGAATGAGCAGTTCTTC	CASSYSGQGANEQFF
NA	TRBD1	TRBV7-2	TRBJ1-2	TGTGCCAGCAGCTACGGGACAGGGGGTGTCTATGGCTACACCTTC	CASSYGTGGVYGYTF
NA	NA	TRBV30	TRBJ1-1	TGTGCCTGGAGTGTTTTGGGGAACACTGAAGCTTTCTTT	CAWSVLGNTEAFF
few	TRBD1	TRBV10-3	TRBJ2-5	TGTGCCATCAGTACTGACAGGGTCGAGACCCAGTACTTC	CAISTDRVETQYF
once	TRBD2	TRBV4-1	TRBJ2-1	TGCGCCAGCAGCCACCATTGGGGGGGAATATACAATGAGCAGTTCTTC	CASSHHWGGIYNEQFF
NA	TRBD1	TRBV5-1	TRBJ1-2	TGCGCCAGCAGCCACAACGGACAGGGAGCAGGTGGCTACACCTTC	CASSHNGQGAGGYTF
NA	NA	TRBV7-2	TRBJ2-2	TGTGCCAGCAGCTTAGTTTTTCCCGGGGAGCTGTTTTTT	CASSLVFPGELFF
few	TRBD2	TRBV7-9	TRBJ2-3	TGTGCCAGCACCCTTCTAGCGGTCCTCCCAGATACGCAGTATTTT	CASTLLAVLPDTQYF
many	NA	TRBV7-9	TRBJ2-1	TGTGCCAGCAGCTCAGGGGGGGGAAGCCTCAATGAGCAGTTCTTC	CASSSGGGSLNEQFF
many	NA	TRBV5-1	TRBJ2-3	TGCGCCAGCAGCCTTGGCAGCTTGGGCCCTTCAGATACGCAGTATTTT	CASSLGSLGPSDTQYF